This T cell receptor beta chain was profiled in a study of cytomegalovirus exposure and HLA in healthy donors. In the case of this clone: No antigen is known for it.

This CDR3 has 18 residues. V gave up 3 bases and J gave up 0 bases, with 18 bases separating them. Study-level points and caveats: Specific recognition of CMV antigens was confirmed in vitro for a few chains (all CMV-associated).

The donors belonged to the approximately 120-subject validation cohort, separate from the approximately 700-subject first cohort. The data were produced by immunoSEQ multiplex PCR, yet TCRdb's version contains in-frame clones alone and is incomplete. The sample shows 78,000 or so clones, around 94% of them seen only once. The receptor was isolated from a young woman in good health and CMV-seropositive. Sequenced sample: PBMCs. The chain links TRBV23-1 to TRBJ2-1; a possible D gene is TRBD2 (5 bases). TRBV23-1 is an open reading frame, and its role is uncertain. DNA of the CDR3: TGCGCCAGCAGTCACGGGCGGCTAGCCCATAGCTCCTACAATGAGCAGTTCTTC. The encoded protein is CASSHGRLAHSSYNEQFF.